Reported below is one TCR beta chain. With 3 bases clipped from V and 7 bases from J, the junction kept 8 bases outside the gene matches. Germline lookup yields CDR1 SGHRS and CDR2 YFSETQ. This CDR3 spans 15 amino acids. The sample comes from a study of blood T cell repertoires in COVID-19. Generated by immunoSEQ multiplex PCR, the TCRdb table keeps only in-frame clones and is missing some. Of 11,000 to 15,000 clones in the sample, around nine tenths were seen once. V usage is TRBV5-1 and J usage is TRBJ1-1; TRBD1 matches at 11 bases. What was sequenced was peripheral blood. This receptor was identified in a human donor in a cohort sampled during active COVID-19. The CDR3 sequence: CASSSGQGAVNEAFF. CDR3 DNA: TGCGCCAGCAGCTCCGGACAGGGGGCTGTTAATGAAGCTTTCTTT.